The present TCR beta chain was sequenced within a study of T cells in Graves' hyperthyroidism and ophthalmopathy. At the level of the study: Specimen type is peripheral blood, collected at initial diagnosis prior to any treatment. Study findings and constraints: Before onset, by a median of approximately 6.8 months, the model predicted ophthalmopathy. Ophthalmopathy cases were set apart from stable hyperthyroidism by a 13 V-J model.

The J segment lost 3 bases and the V segment lost 7 bases, leaving 6 bases of the junction unmatched. This CDR3 spans 13 amino acids. Germline V gene lookup returns CDR1 MNHNS and CDR2 SASEGT. It was RNA transcripts that yielded the amplified TCR beta CDR3 regions. Researchers ran a first-round RT-PCR on the TCR CDR3 using the HTBI primer set. TCRdb analysed the multiplex PCR reads with MiXCR anew, one entry per CDR3 protein. Of about 350,000 distinct CDR3 sequences detected, 11% to 15% appear once; the ten largest clones hold roughly 25%. Regarding this clonotype: Its antigen is undetermined.

The gene calls are TRBV6-1 and TRBJ2-7, with 7 bases identical to TRBD2. The sample was blood. This TCR was recovered from a woman aged 30 to 39 with Graves' hyperthyroidism. The CDR3 protein is CASTQGGDYEQYF. The CDR3 DNA sequence: TGTGCCAGCACCCAGGGAGGGGACTACGAGCAGTACTTC.